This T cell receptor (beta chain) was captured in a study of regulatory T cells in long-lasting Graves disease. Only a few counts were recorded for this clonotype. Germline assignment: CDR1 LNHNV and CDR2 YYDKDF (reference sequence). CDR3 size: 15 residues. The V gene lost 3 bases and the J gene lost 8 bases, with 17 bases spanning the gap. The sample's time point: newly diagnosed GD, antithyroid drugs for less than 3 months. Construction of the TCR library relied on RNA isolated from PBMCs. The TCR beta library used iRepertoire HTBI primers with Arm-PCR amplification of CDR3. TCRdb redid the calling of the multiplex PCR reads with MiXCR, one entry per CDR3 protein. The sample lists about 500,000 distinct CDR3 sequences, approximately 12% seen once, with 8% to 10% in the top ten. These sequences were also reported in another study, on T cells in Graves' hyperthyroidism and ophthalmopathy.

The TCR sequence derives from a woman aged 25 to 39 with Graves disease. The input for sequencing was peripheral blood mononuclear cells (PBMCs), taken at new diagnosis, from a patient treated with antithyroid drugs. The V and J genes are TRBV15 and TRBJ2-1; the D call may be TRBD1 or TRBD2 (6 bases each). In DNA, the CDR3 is TGTGCCACCAGCAGGGTACGAGGGGGGCCATATGAGCAGTTCTTC. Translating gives CATSRVRGGPYEQFF.